These T cell receptor beta chains were read from a single sample in a study of cytomegalovirus exposure and HLA in healthy donors. Method: immunoSEQ multiplex PCR; TCRdb's copy keeps in-frame clones and lacks some. The table has around 130,000 clones, about 75% seen once. The sample comprised PBMCs. These receptors all stem from a woman in her thirties in good health and CMV-seronegative. Both conserved end residues are part of each CDR3. The D gene is left open where the match is weak. Clone sizes are given selectively: once, few, many, or a class where the clone is expanded.

V gene	D gene	J gene	clone size	CDR3 protein	CDR3 DNA
TRBV18	TRBD2	TRBJ2-2	-	CASSPWTFAGVGDTGELFF	TGTGCCAGCTCACCATGGACGTTCGCGGGAGTGGGTGACACCGGGGAGCTGTTTTTT
TRBV19	TRBD2	TRBJ2-1	-	CASSSGLAHHYNEQFF	TGTGCCAGTAGTTCGGGACTAGCCCATCACTACAATGAGCAGTTCTTC
TRBV6-5	-	TRBJ2-1	-	CASSTPYNEQFF	TGTGCCAGCAGTACTCCGTACAATGAGCAGTTCTTC
TRBV6-6	-	TRBJ2-1	-	CASSDPGIEQFF	TGTGCCAGCAGTGACCCAGGCATTGAGCAGTTCTTC
TRBV28	TRBD1	TRBJ1-4	-	CASKTGRNEKLFF	TGTGCCAGCAAGACAGGGCGTAATGAAAAACTGTTTTTT
TRBV7-9	TRBD1	TRBJ1-4	medium-sized	CASTGGINEKLFF	TGTGCCAGCACAGGGGGCATTAATGAAAAACTGTTTTTT
TRBV5-1	TRBD2	TRBJ2-7	-	CASSEGPGLNYEQYF	TGCGCCAGCAGCGAGGGTCCGGGACTAAATTACGAGCAGTACTTC
TRBV18	TRBD2	TRBJ2-3	-	CASSTQRGGTDTQYF	TGTGCCAGCTCAACCCAGCGGGGGGGCACCGATACGCAGTATTTT
TRBV2	TRBD1	TRBJ1-4	-	CASSSRWTGQPNEKLFF	TGTGCCAGCAGTTCGCGTTGGACAGGGCAACCTAATGAAAAACTGTTTTTT
TRBV11-3	-	TRBJ2-7	-	CASSLTIGNEQYF	TGTGCCAGCAGCTTGACGATCGGGAACGAGCAGTACTTC
TRBV28	-	TRBJ2-7	few	CASESGGGYEQYF	TGTGCCAGCGAATCTGGAGGAGGGTACGAGCAGTACTTC
TRBV18	TRBD1	TRBJ1-4	-	CASSPPGQNEKLFF	TGTGCCAGCTCACCACCGGGACAGAATGAAAAACTGTTTTTT
TRBV6-1	TRBD1	TRBJ1-2	few	CASSEASGQGIGGYTF	TGTGCCAGCAGTGAAGCGTCGGGACAGGGAATTGGAGGCTACACCTTC
TRBV19	-	TRBJ2-1	few	CASSWVRDSNEQFF	TGTGCCAGTAGTTGGGTCCGGGATTCCAATGAGCAGTTCTTC
TRBV10-3	-	TRBJ2-2	-	CASAGDPRRNTGELFF	TGTGCCAGCGCAGGGGACCCACGACGAAACACCGGGGAGCTGTTTTTT
TRBV21-1	-	TRBJ1-2	-	CASNAGTVGWGYTF	TGTGCCAGCAACGCCGGCACCGTCGGGTGGGGCTACACCTTC
TRBV28	TRBD2	TRBJ2-7	-	CASLAGTYEQYF	TGTGCCAGCCTAGCGGGAACCTACGAGCAGTACTTC
TRBV5-1	-	TRBJ1-3	-	CASSGGYGNTIYF	TGCGCCAGCAGCGGGGGGTATGGAAACACCATATATTTT
TRBV7-2	TRBD1	TRBJ1-2	few	CASSRGGGGIGYGYTF	TGTGCCAGCAGCCGGGGGGGAGGGGGCATAGGCTATGGCTACACCTTC
TRBV6-1	TRBD1	TRBJ2-5	-	CASSDLGQGLAQYF	TGTGCCAGCAGTGACCTAGGACAGGGCTTGGCCCAGTACTTC
TRBV7-2	-	TRBJ1-1	-	CASSSGAGYTEAFF	TGTGCCAGCAGCTCCGGGGCGGGGTACACTGAAGCTTTCTTT
TRBV7-2	-	TRBJ1-2	-	CASSPQGSRDLIDGYTF	TGTGCCAGCAGCCCGCAGGGTTCCAGAGACTTAATCGATGGCTACACCTTC
TRBV7-3	-	TRBJ2-1	-	CSSSLGPHNEQFF	TGTTCCAGCAGCTTGGGCCCACACAATGAGCAGTTCTTC
TRBV6-5	TRBD1	TRBJ1-2	-	CASSNPITGEYGYTF	TGTGCCAGCAGTAACCCCATCACAGGGGAATATGGCTACACCTTC
TRBV7-9	TRBD2	TRBJ2-3	-	CASSLDYRLGLAGEDTQYF	TGTGCCAGCAGCTTAGATTACAGGTTGGGACTAGCGGGAGAAGATACACAGTATTTT
TRBV19	TRBD1	TRBJ2-4	few	CASSRDRGNAKNIQYF	TGTGCCAGTAGTAGGGACAGGGGTAATGCCAAAAACATTCAGTACTTC
TRBV5-4	TRBD1	TRBJ2-1	-	CASSPTGDSYNEQFF	TGTGCCAGCAGCCCCACAGGGGATTCCTACAATGAGCAGTTCTTC
TRBV28	-	TRBJ2-7	-	CASSPTDYEQYF	TGTGCCAGCAGTCCTACCGACTACGAGCAGTACTTC
TRBV5-8	TRBD2	TRBJ2-3	-	CASILGGNTDTQYF	TGTGCCAGCATCCTGGGGGGGAATACAGATACGCAGTATTTT
TRBV28	TRBD1	TRBJ2-1	few	CASTVRGQGGYEQFF	TGTGCCAGCACCGTGAGGGGACAGGGGGGTTATGAGCAGTTCTTC
TRBV5-1	TRBD2	TRBJ2-1	-	CASSVRREFENEQFF	TGCGCCAGCAGCGTCCGGCGGGAGTTCGAGAATGAGCAGTTCTTC
TRBV10-3	TRBD2	TRBJ2-5	few	CAISVGSGGETQYF	TGTGCCATCAGTGTTGGTAGCGGGGGGGAGACCCAGTACTTC
TRBV28	-	TRBJ1-5	-	CASSLSGYSNQPQHF	TGTGCCAGCAGTTTATCAGGCTATAGCAATCAGCCCCAGCATTTT
TRBV18	TRBD1	TRBJ2-7	-	CASSLNRDSTHEQYF	TGTGCCAGCTCACTTAACCGGGACAGTACTCACGAGCAGTACTTC
TRBV18	TRBD1	TRBJ2-5	few	CASSPPRTGGETQYF	TGTGCCAGCTCACCACCGAGGACAGGCGGGGAGACCCAGTACTTC
TRBV10-3	TRBD2	TRBJ2-1	-	CAISSGGYSYNEQFF	TGTGCCATCAGTAGCGGGGGTTACTCCTACAATGAGCAGTTCTTC
TRBV9	TRBD1	TRBJ2-3	-	CASSTWTGGTDTQYF	TGTGCCAGCAGCACCTGGACAGGGGGCACAGATACGCAGTATTTT
TRBV4-1	TRBD2	TRBJ2-1	-	CASSQAGGLGFDEQFF	TGCGCCAGCAGCCAAGCGGGGGGGCTGGGGTTTGATGAGCAGTTCTTC
TRBV7-9	TRBD1	TRBJ1-2	-	CASSSVTGSHTF	TGTGCCAGCAGCTCCGTGACAGGGTCTCACACCTTC
TRBV5-1	-	TRBJ2-7	-	CASSLERAYEQYF	TGCGCCAGCAGCTTGGAGCGGGCCTACGAGCAGTACTTC
TRBV5-8	-	TRBJ2-1	-	CASSLEEGRAPYNEQFF	TGTGCCAGCAGCTTGGAGGAGGGCAGGGCGCCCTACAATGAGCAGTTCTTC
TRBV19	TRBD2	TRBJ2-3	-	CASSIRTSGEDTQYF	TGTGCCAGTAGTATTCGGACTAGCGGGGAAGATACGCAGTATTTT